This TCR beta chain stems from a study of cytomegalovirus exposure and HLA in healthy donors. The CDR3 has 15 residues. Losses at the gene ends were 3 bases for V and 2 bases for J; bases not matched to a gene: 4. Germline V CDR1 and CDR2: SEHNR, FQNEAQ (reference sequence). The PCR had 60 Vbeta and 13 Jbeta primers. The repertoire was sequenced with immunoSEQ multiplex PCR; TCRdb's copy has only in-frame clones and lacks some. Among under 200,000 clones listed, about three quarters were seen once. General study results and limits: Presence/absence results assume similar sequencing depth per donor, which may not hold.

Comments on this clone: What it binds is not known.

The TCR was taken from a female donor in good health and CMV-seronegative. This chain uses TRBV7-9 with TRBJ2-7, with TRBD1 matching over 10 bases. Specimen: PBMCs. In nucleotides, the CDR3 is TGTGCCAGCAGCTTGGACAGGGGGTCCACCTACGAGCAGTACTTC. Amino acids: CASSLDRGSTYEQYF.